The sequence of this TCR beta chain was determined in a study of T cell responses to AZD1222 COVID-19 vaccine. Study results and caveats: White British people made up most donors, females outnumbered males, and clonal diversity was possibly underestimated. It was only after the peak T cell response that any repertoires were sampled.

Concerning this clone: The antigen remains undetermined.

Trimming took off 5 bases at V and 9 bases at J, with 14 bases between the two ends. The CDR3 has 13 amino acids. The V gene's germline CDR1 is SGHTA and CDR2 FQGNSA. The table came from immunoSEQ multiplex PCR; TCRdb's copy has only in-frame clones and leaves some out. The repertoire includes approximately 150,000 clones, roughly 90% of them detected once, and around 1.7% sits in the top ten. This sequence joins TRBV7-2 and TRBJ2-1; D call uncertain. This sample comprised peripheral blood, obtained 28 days after the second AZD1222 dose. The sequence derives from an adult who received the AZD1222 COVID-19 vaccine. The CDR3 region has the DNA TGTGCCAGCAGCCCCATGACGTTCGCTGAGCAGTTCTTC. It is translated as CASSPMTFAEQFF.